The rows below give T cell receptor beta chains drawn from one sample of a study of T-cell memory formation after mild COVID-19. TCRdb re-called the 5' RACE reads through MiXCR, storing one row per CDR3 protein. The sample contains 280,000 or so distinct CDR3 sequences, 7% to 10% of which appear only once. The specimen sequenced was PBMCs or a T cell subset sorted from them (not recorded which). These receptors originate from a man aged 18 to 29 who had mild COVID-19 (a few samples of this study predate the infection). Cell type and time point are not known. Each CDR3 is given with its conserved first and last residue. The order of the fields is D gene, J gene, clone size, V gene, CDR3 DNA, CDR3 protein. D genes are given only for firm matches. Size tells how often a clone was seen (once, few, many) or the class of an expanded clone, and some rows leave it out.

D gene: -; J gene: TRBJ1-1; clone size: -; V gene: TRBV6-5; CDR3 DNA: TGTGCCAGCAGTTCCACCCAGGTAAACACTGAAGCTTTCTTT; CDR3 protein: CASSSTQVNTEAFF
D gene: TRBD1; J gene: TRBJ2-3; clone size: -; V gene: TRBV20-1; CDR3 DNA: TGCAGTGCTACTGGACAGGGGATGACAGATACGCAGTATTTT; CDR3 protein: CSATGQGMTDTQYF
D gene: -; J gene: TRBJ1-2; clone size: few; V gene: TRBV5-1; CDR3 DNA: TGCGCCAGCAGCTCGGGACTAACAAGGGACTATGGCTACACCTTC; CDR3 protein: CASSSGLTRDYGYTF
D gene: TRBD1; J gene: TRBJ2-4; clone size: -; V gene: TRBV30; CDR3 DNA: TGTGCCGGAACCGGACAGGGGGCAGCCAAAAACATTCAGTACTTC; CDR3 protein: CAGTGQGAAKNIQYF
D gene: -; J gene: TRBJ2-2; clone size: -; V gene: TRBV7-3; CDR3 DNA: TGTGCCAGCAGCGCGGGACAGCACACCGGGGAGCTGTTTTTT; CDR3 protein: CASSAGQHTGELFF
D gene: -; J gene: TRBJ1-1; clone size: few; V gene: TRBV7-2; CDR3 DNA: TGTGCCAGCAGCTCTAGGAGAGGAGGGGAAGCTTTCTTT; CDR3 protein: CASSSRRGGEAFF
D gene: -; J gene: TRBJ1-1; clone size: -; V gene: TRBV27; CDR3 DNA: TGTGCCAGCAGTTCAGGTACCAGCGGGATTCCTGAAGCTTTCTTT; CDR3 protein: CASSSGTSGIPEAFF
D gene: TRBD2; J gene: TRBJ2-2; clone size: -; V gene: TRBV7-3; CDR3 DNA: TGTGCCAGCAGCCCCGAAACTCCTAGCGGGAGTTACACCGGGGAGCTGTTTTTT; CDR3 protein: CASSPETPSGSYTGELFF
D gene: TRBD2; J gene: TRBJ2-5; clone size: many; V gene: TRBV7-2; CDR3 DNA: TGTGCCAGCAGCCTAGCAGTTAGCGGGGGCCAAGAGACCCAGTACTTC; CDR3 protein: CASSLAVSGGQETQYF
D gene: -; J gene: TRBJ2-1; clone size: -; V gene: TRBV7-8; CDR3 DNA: TGTGCCAGCAGCCGGGCAAATCTGGTAATGGGCAATGAGCAGTTCTTC; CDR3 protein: CASSRANLVMGNEQFF
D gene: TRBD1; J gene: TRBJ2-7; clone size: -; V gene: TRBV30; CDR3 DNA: TGTGCCTGGAGCCGACAGGGATGGGAGCAGTACTTC; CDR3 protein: CAWSRQGWEQYF
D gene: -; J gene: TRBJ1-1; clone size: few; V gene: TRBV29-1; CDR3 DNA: TGCAGCGTTGAAAGGGCGGACAGAGAAGGCACTGAAGCTTTCTTT; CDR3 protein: CSVERADREGTEAFF
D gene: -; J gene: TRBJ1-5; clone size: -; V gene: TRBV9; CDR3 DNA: TGTGCCAGCAGCGTAGGGGCTGCTCAGCCCCAGCATTTT; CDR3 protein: CASSVGAAQPQHF
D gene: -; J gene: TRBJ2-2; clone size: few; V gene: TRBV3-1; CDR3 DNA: TGTGCCAGCAGCACCGCCACCCGGACCGGGGAGCTGTTTTTT; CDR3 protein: CASSTATRTGELFF
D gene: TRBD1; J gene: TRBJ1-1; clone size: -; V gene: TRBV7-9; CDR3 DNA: TGTGCCAGCAGCAGAGGGGGCGATCACACTGAAGCTTTCTTT; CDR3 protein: CASSRGGDHTEAFF
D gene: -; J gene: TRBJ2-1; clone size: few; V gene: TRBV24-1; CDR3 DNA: TGTGCCACCAGTGATCCGGGACTCCCTCTAACGCAGTTCTTC; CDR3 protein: CATSDPGLPLTQFF
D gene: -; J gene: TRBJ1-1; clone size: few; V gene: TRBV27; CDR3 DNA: TGTGCCAGCAGTTTATTTTCCGGGGTGAACACTGAAGCTTTCTTT; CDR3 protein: CASSLFSGVNTEAFF
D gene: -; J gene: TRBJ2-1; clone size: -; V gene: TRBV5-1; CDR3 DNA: TGCGCCAGCAGAGTCGGGGCCAGCTCCTACAATGAGCAGTTCTTC; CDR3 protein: CASRVGASSYNEQFF
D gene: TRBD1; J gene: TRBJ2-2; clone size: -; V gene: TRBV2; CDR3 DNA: TGTGCCAGCAGTGACCTGACAGGGTCCGGCGGGGAGCTGTTTTTT; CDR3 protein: CASSDLTGSGGELFF
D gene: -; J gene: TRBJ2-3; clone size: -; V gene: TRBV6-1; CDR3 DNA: TGTGCCAGCAGTGAAGAGGTCCGCGATACGCAGTATTTT; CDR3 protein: CASSEEVRDTQYF
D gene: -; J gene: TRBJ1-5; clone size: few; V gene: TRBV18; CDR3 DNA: TGTGCCAGCCGGACTGACAATCAGCCCCAGCATTTT; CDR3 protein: CASRTDNQPQHF
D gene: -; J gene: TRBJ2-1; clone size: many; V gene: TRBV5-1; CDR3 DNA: TGCGCCAGCAGCTTGGGGGGCAGGGTCAATGAGCAGTTCTTC; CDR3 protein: CASSLGGRVNEQFF
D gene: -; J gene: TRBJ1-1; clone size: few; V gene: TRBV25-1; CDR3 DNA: TGTGCCAGCAGTGCCTCGGCGGCTGAAGCTTTCTTT; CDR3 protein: CASSASAAEAFF
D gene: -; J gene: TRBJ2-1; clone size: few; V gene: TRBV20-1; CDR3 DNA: TGCAGTGCTAGAACCTCCGGGGGCCGGAATGAGCAGTTCTTC; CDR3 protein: CSARTSGGRNEQFF
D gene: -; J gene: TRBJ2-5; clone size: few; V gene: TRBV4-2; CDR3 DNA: TGTGCCAGCAGCCAAGCGGGGGCGTACCAAGAGACCCAGTACTTC; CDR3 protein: CASSQAGAYQETQYF
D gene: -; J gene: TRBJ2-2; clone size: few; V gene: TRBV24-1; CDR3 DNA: TGTGCCACCAGTGATCCAAGACGGGCCGGGGAGCTGTTTTTT; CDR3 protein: CATSDPRRAGELFF
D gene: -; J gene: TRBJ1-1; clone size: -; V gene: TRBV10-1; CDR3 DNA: TGCGCCAGCTGGCGTGGAGCTTTCTTT; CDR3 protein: CASWRGAFF
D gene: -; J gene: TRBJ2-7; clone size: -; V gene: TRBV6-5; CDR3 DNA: TGTGCCAGCAGTTACTCGGGCGGGTCCTCCTACGAGCAGTACTTC; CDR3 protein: CASSYSGGSSYEQYF
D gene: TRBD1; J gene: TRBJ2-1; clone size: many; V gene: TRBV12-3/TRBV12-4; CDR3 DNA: TGTGCCAGCAGTCCCGGACAGGCTTACAATGAGCAGTTCTTC; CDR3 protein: CASSPGQAYNEQFF
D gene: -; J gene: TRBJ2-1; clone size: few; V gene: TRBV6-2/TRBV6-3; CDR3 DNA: TGTGCCAGCAGTTACTCGGTTAGACGGACTGAGCAGTTCTTC; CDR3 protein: CASSYSVRRTEQFF
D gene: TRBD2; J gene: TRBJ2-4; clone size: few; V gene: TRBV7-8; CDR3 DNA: TGTGCCAGCAGCTTAGCGCGAGGACTAGCTAGGGTTAACATTCAGTACTTC; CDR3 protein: CASSLARGLARVNIQYF
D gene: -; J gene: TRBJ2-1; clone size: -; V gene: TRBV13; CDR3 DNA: TGTGCCAGCAGACCCAGGGGTTCCTACAATGAGCAGTTCTTC; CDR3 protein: CASRPRGSYNEQFF
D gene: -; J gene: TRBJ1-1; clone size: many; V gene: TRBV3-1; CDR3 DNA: TGTGCCAGCAGCCCCGGGTCTGACGGTAGAGCGGCTTTCTTT; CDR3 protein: CASSPGSDGRAAFF
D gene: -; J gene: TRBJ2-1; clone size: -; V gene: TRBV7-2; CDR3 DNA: TGTGCCAGCAGCTCGACAGTGGCAAAGCAGTTCTTC; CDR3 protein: CASSSTVAKQFF
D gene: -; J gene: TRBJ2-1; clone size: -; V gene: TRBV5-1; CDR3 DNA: TGCGCCAGCAGCTTGGAGGGACCATTACTCCCCTACAATGAGCAGTTCTTC; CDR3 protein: CASSLEGPLLPYNEQFF
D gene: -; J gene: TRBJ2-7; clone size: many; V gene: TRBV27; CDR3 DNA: TGTGCCAGCAGTTTAGCCGGGGCGAGCTCCTACGAGCAGTACTTC; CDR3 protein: CASSLAGASSYEQYF
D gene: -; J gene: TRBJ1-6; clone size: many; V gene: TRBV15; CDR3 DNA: TGTGCCACCAGCAGAGATCTTTCACCCCTCCACTTT; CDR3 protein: CATSRDLSPLHF
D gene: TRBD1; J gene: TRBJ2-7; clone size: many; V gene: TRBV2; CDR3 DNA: TGTGCCAGCAGGGTGAGCGGCAGGGACAGGTCGTCCTACGAGCAGTACTTC; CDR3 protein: CASRVSGRDRSSYEQYF
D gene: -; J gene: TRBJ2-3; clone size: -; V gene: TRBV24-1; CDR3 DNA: TGTGCCACCAGTGCCACCGACAGGCCCACCGTGGATACGCAGTATTTT; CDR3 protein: CATSATDRPTVDTQYF
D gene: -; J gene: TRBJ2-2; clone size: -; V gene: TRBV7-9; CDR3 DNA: TGTGCCAGCAGAGCGACAGTCACCGGGGAGCTGTTTTTT; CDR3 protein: CASRATVTGELFF
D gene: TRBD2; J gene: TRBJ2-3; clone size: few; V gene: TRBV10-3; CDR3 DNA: TGTGCCATCAGTGAGAGCGGGGGGGCCGATACGCAGTATTTT; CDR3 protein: CAISESGGADTQYF
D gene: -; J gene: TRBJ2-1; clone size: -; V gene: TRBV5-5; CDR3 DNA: TGTGCCAGCAGCCAAAACTCCGGGTTCTACAATGAGCAGTTCTTC; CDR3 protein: CASSQNSGFYNEQFF
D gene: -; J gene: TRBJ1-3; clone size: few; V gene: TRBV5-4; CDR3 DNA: TGTGCCAGCAGCTTGGCCGGGGCAGCTCTAGGAAACACCATATATTTT; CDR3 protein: CASSLAGAALGNTIYF
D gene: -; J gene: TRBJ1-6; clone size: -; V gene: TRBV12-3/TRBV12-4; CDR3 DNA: TGTGCCAGCAGTTTACAAGGTTCACCCCTCCACTTT; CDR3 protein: CASSLQGSPLHF
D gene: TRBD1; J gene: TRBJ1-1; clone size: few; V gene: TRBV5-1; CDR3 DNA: TGCGCCAGCAGCTACAGGGGGAATTCGCACACTGAAGCTTTCTTT; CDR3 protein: CASSYRGNSHTEAFF
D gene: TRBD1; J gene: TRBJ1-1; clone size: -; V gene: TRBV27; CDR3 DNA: TGTGCCAGCAGTTTGATAAAGGGGGCTGGTTACACTGAAGCTTTCTTT; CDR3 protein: CASSLIKGAGYTEAFF
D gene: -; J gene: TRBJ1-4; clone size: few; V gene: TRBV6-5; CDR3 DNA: TGTGCCAGCAGTTACTCGATTCCGAATAATGAAAAACTGTTTTTT; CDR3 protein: CASSYSIPNNEKLFF
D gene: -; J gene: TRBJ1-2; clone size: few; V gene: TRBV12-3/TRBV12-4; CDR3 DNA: TGTGCCAGCAGTTCCGACTCCCGGGTCGATGGCTACACCTTC; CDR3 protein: CASSSDSRVDGYTF
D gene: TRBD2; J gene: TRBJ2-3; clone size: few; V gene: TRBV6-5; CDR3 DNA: TGTGCCAGCAGTACCGGGAGGCGGGATACGCAGTATTTT; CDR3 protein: CASSTGRRDTQYF
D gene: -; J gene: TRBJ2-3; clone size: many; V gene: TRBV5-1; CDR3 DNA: TGTGCCAGCAGCTTCGGGGGGCCCACAGATACGCAGTATTTT; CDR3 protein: CASSFGGPTDTQYF
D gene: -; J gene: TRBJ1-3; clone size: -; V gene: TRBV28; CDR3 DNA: TGTGCCAGCAGTTACTCTAGCCGGCCGGGGCACACCATATATTTT; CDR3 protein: CASSYSSRPGHTIYF